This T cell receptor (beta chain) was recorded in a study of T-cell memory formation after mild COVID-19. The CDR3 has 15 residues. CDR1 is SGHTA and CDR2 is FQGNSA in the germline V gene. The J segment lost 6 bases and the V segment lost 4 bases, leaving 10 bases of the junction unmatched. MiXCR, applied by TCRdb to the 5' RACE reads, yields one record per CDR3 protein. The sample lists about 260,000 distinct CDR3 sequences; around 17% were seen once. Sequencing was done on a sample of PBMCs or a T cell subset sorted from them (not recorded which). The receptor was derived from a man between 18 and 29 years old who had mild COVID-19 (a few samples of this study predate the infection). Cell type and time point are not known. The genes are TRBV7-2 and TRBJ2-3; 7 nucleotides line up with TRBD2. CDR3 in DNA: TGTGCCAGCAGCTCGGGACTACCCTCGCGCGATACGCAGTATTTT. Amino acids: CASSSGLPSRDTQYF.